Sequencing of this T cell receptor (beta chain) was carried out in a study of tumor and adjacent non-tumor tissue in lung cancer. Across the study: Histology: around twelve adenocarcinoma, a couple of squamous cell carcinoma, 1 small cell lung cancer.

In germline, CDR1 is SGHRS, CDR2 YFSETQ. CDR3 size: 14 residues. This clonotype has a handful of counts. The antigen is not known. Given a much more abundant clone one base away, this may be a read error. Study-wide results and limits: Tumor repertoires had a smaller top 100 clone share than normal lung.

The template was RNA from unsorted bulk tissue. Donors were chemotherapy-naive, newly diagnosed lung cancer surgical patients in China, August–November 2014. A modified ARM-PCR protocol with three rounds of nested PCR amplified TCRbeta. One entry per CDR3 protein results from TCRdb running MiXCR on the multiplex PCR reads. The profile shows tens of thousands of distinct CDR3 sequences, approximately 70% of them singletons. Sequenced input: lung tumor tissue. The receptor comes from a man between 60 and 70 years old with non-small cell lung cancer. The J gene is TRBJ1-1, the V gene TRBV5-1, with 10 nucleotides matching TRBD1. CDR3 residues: CPSSSSGTGAEAFF. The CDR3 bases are TGCCCCAGCAGCTCCTCCGGGACAGGGGCTGAAGCTTTCTTT.